What follows are 17 T cell receptor beta chains derived from one specimen sequenced in a study of monozygotic twins with cystic fibrosis. Profiled with immunoSEQ multiplex PCR; TCRdb holds only in-frame clones, not every one. This sample yields roughly 10,000 clones, of which around 97% are seen a single time; over 0.65% belongs to the top ten. Sequenced: blood. These receptors were taken from a boy younger than 18 with cystic fibrosis.

The chain links TRBV15 to TRBJ1-6; D is undetermined. V dropped 2 bases and J dropped 4 bases, with 3 bases sitting between them. The CDR3 spans 13 residues. Germline V gene sequence: CDR1 LNHNV, CDR2 YYDKDF (reference sequence). CDR3: CATSRSYNSPLHF. The CDR3 DNA is TGTGCCACCAGCAGAAGTTATAATTCACCCCTCCACTTT. The full variable domain, completed using reference TRBV15 and TRBJ1-6, is DAMVIQNPRYQVTQFGKPVTLSCSQTLNHNVMYWYQQKSSQAPKLLFHYYDKDFNNEADTPDNFQSRRPNTSFCFLDIRSPGLGDTAMYLCATSRSYNSPLHFGNGTRLTVT.

This chain connects TRBV6-5 to TRBJ2-5; the D is unclear. The V end lost 2 bases, the J end lost 5 bases, and 9 bases lay between the germline ends. Germline V CDR1 and CDR2: MNHEY, SVGAGI. CDR3 length equals 13 residues. CDR3 residues: CASSYREWETQYF. The CDR3 DNA sequence: TGTGCCAGCAGTTACAGGGAATGGGAGACCCAGTACTTC.

The rearrangement joins TRBV30 to TRBJ2-1; 9 bases map to TRBD1. The germline V gene encodes CDR1 GTSNPN and CDR2 SVGIG (reference sequence). J gave up 7 bases and V 5 bases, and 3 bases lay outside the gene matches. The CDR3 totals 12 residues. The CDR3 DNA follows: TGTGCCTGGGACAGGGGGAGAAATGAGCAGTTCTTC. Protein product: CAWDRGRNEQFF. Filled out from reference TRBV30 and TRBJ2-1, the complete variable domain reads SQTIHQWPATLVQPVGSPLSLECTVEGTSNPNLYWYRQAAGRGLQLLFYSVGIGQISSEVPQNLSASRPQDRQFILSSKKLLLSDSGFYLCAWDRGRNEQFFGPGTRLTVL.

This chain links TRBV9 with TRBJ2-2; TRBD2 aligns across 10 bases. CDR3 length equals 19 residues. The junction had 14 bases not matched to a gene; V was cut back by 3 bases and J by 3 bases. CDR1 SGDLS and CDR2 YYNGEE come from the germline V gene. The chain's CDR3 is CASSARPVRTSGYTGELFF. The DNA for the CDR3 is TGTGCCAGCAGCGCAAGACCTGTCAGGACTAGCGGATACACCGGGGAGCTGTTTTTT.

The chain employs TRBV19 and TRBJ2-1; either TRBD1 or TRBD2 may fit D (5 bases each). V lost 6 bases and J lost 5, with 29 bases in between. Germline assignment: CDR1 LNHDA and CDR2 SQIVND (reference sequence). CDR3 size: 19 residues. The CDR3 sequence: CASSRGVGPATILNNEQFF. As DNA, the CDR3 is TGTGCCAGTAGCCGAGGGGTGGGGCCAGCAACTATTCTTAACAATGAGCAGTTCTTC.

The chain recombines TRBV28 with TRBJ1-5; D possibly corresponds to TRBD1 (6 bases). V was shortened by 7 bases and J by 3 bases, with 16 bases between the two germline ends. Germline V gene lookup returns CDR1 MDHEN and CDR2 SYDVKM. The CDR3 has 15 amino acids. Here the CDR3 reads CASTGGGAFNQPQHF. For the CDR3, the DNA is TGTGCCAGCACCGGAGGGGGGGCGTTCAATCAGCCCCAGCATTTT. The entire variable domain, with the rest obtained from reference TRBV28 and TRBJ1-5, is as follows: DVKVTQSSRYLVKRTGEKVFLECVQDMDHENMFWYRQDPGLGLRLIYFSYDVKMKEKGDIPEGYSVSREKKERFSLILESASTNQTSMYLCASTGGGAFNQPQHFGDGTRLSIL.

V usage is TRBV2 and J usage is TRBJ2-7; D is undetermined. The V end was cut by 7 bases, the J end by 1 base, with 8 bases between. CDR3 length: 12 residues. Germline assignment: CDR1 SNHLY and CDR2 FYNNEI. This chain's CDR3 is CASTGGSYEQYF. In nucleotides, the CDR3 is TGTGCCAGCACAGGCGGATCCTACGAGCAGTACTTC.

The V and J genes are TRBV7-2 and TRBJ2-5; possibly TRBD2 for D (6 bases). V shed 5 bases and J shed 6 bases, with 13 bases lying between them. Germline loops: CDR1 SGHTA, CDR2 FQGNSA. This CDR3 comprises 13 residues. The CDR3, as DNA: TGTGCCAGCAGCCGGGACTCTCAGAAGACCCAGTACTTC. This translates into CASSRDSQKTQYF.

This CDR3 reads CASSSFLGETQYF. The CDR3, as DNA: TGTGCCAGCAGTTCCTTCCTGGGAGAGACCCAGTACTTC. This chain uses TRBV6-5 with TRBJ2-5; no definite D call. This CDR3 comprises 13 residues. Looked up from germline, CDR1 is MNHEY and CDR2 is SVGAGI. The germline V and J ends were trimmed by 4 bases and 4 bases, with 10 bases remaining between them.

The chain employs TRBV10-3 and TRBJ1-6, with TRBD1 matching over 7 bases. J was trimmed by 7 bases and V by 6 bases; bases with no gene match: 15. The CDR3 runs to 17 residues. Germline lookup yields CDR1 ENHRY and CDR2 SYGVKD. CDR3 coding DNA: TGTGCCATCAGCGACTGGCGGGGACAGTCTGGAAATTCACCCCTCCACTTT. Amino acids: CAISDWRGQSGNSPLHF.

The chain joins TRBV5-1 to TRBJ1-4; D is unclear. Per the germline V gene, CDR1 is SGHRS and CDR2 is YFSETQ. The CDR3 sequence is 16 residues long. Trimming removed 4 bases from V and 5 bases from J, with 18 bases in between. The CDR3, as DNA: TGCGCCAGCAGCACCCAAGCGGGCCAGGCAAATGAAAAACTGTTTTTT. Protein: CASSTQAGQANEKLFF.

The gene calls are TRBV30 and TRBJ1-2; 8 bases are a match to TRBD1. CDR1 is GTSNPN, CDR2 SVGIG, per germline (reference sequence). The CDR3 is 15 amino acids. With V trimmed by 5 bases and J by 4 bases, 12 bases remained unmatched. The CDR3 sequence: CAWAPRGQVLYGYTF. The CDR3 DNA follows: TGTGCCTGGGCTCCCAGGGGACAGGTCCTCTATGGCTACACCTTC.

The chain employs TRBV4-2 and TRBJ2-1; 8 nucleotides line up with TRBD2. The CDR3 covers 16 residues. V gave up 0 bases and J gave up 0 bases; unmatched junction bases: 1. Germline V gene sequence: CDR1 LGHNA, CDR2 YNFKEQ. In DNA form, the CDR3 reads TGTGCCAGCAGCCAAGAGGCGGGGGGCTCCTACAATGAGCAGTTCTTC. Its translation: CASSQEAGGSYNEQFF.

The chain couples TRBV4-3 to TRBJ2-2, with 11 nucleotides matching TRBD2. V lost 3 bases, J lost 4 bases, and 1 base stayed unmatched. This CDR3 comprises 15 residues. Germline assignment: CDR1 LGHNA and CDR2 YSLEER. The CDR3 loop reads CASSHGLAGTGELFF. Written as DNA, the CDR3 is TGCGCCAGCAGCCATGGACTAGCGGGCACCGGGGAGCTGTTTTTT.

This chain joins TRBV6-1 and TRBJ2-3, with 13 bases that match TRBD2. The CDR3 contains 16 residues. V lost 2 bases to trimming and J lost 7 bases; unmatched junction nucleotides: 6. The germline CDR1 and CDR2 sequences are MNHNS and SASEGT. CDR3 protein: CASSEYGLAGEYTQYF. The CDR3 nucleotides are TGTGCCAGCAGTGAATACGGACTAGCGGGGGAATATACGCAGTATTTT.

This rearrangement joins TRBV6-1 to TRBJ1-1; possible D gene TRBD1, 5 bases. The CDR3 spans 12 residues. Trimming removed 7 bases at V and 3 bases at J, with 9 bases between. In germline, CDR1 is MNHNS, CDR2 SASEGT. CDR3: CASNPGYTEAFF. The CDR3 coding sequence is TGTGCCAGCAACCCAGGGTACACTGAAGCTTTCTTT.

The chain joins TRBV19 to TRBJ2-7; no firm D call. The germline V gene has CDR1 LNHDA and CDR2 SQIVND (reference sequence). The CDR3 covers 14 residues. V was shortened by 3 bases and J by 2 bases, with 11 bases between the two germline ends. CDR3 in DNA: TGTGCCAGTAGTATCGAAAGTGGGCCCTACGAGCAGTACTTC. It codes for CASSIESGPYEQYF.